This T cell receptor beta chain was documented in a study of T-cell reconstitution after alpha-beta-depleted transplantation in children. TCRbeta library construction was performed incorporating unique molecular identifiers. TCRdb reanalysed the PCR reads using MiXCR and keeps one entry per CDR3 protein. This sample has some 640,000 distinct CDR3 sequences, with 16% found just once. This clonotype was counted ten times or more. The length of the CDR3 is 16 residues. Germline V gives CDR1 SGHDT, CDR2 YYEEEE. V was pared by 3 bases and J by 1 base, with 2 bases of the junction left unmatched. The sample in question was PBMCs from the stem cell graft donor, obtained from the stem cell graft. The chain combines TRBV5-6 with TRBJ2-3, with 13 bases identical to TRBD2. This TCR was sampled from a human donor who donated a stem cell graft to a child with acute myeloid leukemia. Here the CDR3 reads CASSWGTSGGTDTQYF. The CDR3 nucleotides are TGTGCCAGCAGCTGGGGGACTAGCGGGGGCACAGATACGCAGTATTTT.